This paragraph covers one T cell receptor beta chain sequence. What it binds is unknown. This entry comes from a study of cytotoxic CD8 clonotypes in ibrutinib-treated CLL. Study conclusions and caveats: Clonality (at baseline) was higher than in age-matched healthy donors and tracked circulating CD8+ T-cell counts. Having risen at ibrutinib response, clonality had fallen back toward baseline by progression. Sample timing was unmatched between remission and later-progressing patients; lymph nodes unstudied.

With V trimmed by 5 bases and J by 7 bases, 4 bases remained unmatched. Looked up from germline, CDR1 is SEHNR and CDR2 is FQNEAQ (reference sequence). The CDR3 length is 13 residues. The table came from immunoSEQ multiplex PCR; TCRdb's copy has only in-frame clones and leaves some out. The repertoire holds under 150,000 clones, with less than 95% as singletons. This chain joins TRBV7-9 and TRBJ1-2; 10 nucleotides align to TRBD1. Sequenced material: PBMCs, taken after 12 months of ibrutinib treatment. The sequence was obtained from a human donor with chronic lymphocytic leukemia. DNA of the CDR3: TGTGCCAGCAGCACAGGACAGGGGGGTGGCTACACCTTC. Translated: CASSTGQGGGYTF. Full variable domain (remainder filled in from reference TRBV7-9 and TRBJ1-2): DTGVSQNPRHKITKRGQNVTFRCDPISEHNRLYWYRQTLGQGPEFLTYFQNEAQLEKSRLLSDRFSAERPKGSFSTLEIQRTEQGDSAMYLCASSTGQGGGYTFGSGTRLTVV.